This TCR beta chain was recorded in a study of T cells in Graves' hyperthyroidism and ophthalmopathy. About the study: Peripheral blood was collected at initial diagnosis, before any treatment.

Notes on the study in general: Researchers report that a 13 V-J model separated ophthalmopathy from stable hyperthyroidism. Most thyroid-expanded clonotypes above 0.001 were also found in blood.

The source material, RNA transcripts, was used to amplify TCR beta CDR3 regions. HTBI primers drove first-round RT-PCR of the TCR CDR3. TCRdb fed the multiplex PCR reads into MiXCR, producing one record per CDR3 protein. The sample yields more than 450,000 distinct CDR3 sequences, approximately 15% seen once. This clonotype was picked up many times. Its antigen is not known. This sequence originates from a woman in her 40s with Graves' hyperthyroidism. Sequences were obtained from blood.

CDR3 amino acids: CASSGTGGEKLFF. The CDR3 DNA follows: TGTGCCAGCAGTGGGACAGGGGGTGAAAAACTGTTTTTT. V gene TRBV2 combines with J gene TRBJ1-4; 10 bases are a match to TRBD1. This CDR3 comprises 13 residues. The V gene's germline CDR1 is SNHLY and CDR2 FYNNEI. V trimming: 4 bases; J trimming: 7 bases; junction bases outside the gene matches: 0.